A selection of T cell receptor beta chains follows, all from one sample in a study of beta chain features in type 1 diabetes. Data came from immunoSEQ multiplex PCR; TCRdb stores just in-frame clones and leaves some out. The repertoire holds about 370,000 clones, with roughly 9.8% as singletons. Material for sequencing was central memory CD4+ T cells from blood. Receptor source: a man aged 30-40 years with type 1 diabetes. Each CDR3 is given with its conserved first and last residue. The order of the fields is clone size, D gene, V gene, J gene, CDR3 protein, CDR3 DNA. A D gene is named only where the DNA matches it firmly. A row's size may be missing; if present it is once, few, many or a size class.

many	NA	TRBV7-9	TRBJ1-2	CASSSLQGSGYGYTF	TGTGCCAGCAGTTCATTACAGGGTTCGGGATATGGCTACACCTTC
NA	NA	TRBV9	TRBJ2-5	CASSYDSSSKETQYF	TGTGCCAGCAGCTATGATTCGTCGAGTAAAGAGACCCAGTACTTC
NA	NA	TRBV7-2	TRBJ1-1	CASSTRFGQRNTEAFF	TGTGCCAGCAGCACACGATTTGGACAGAGGAACACTGAAGCTTTCTTT
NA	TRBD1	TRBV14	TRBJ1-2	CASSHAGTGGRGYTF	TGTGCCAGCAGCCATGCCGGGACAGGGGGCCGTGGCTACACCTTC
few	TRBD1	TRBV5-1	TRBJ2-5	CASSRRTGVETQYF	TGCGCCAGCAGCCGGCGGACAGGGGTGGAGACCCAGTACTTC
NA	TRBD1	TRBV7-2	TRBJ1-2	CASSSTGMFDGYTF	TGTGCCAGCAGCTCGACAGGGATGTTCGATGGCTACACCTTC
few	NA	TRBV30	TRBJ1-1	CASRVGDTGAAAAAFF	TGTGCCTCAAGAGTAGGGGATACGGGGGCTGCGGCAGCGGCTTTCTTT
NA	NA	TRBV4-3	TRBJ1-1	CASSQGVSGTEAFF	TGCGCCAGCAGCCAAGGAGTATCGGGGACTGAAGCTTTCTTT
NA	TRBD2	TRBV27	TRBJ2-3	CASSLLAGVPDTQYF	TGTGCCAGCAGTTTACTAGCGGGAGTGCCAGATACGCAGTATTTT
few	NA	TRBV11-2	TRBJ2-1	CASSPARNEQFF	TGTGCCAGCAGCCCGGCTCGCAATGAGCAGTTCTTC
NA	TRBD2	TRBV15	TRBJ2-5	CATSRGGSGETQYF	TGTGCCACCAGCAGAGGAGGTAGCGGGGAGACCCAGTACTTC
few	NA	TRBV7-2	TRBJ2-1	CASSLSAGAGDEQFF	TGTGCCAGCAGCTTAAGTGCAGGGGCGGGCGATGAGCAGTTCTTC
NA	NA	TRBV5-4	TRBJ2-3	CASSLVFGIDTQYF	TGTGCCAGCAGCTTGGTGTTCGGGATTGATACGCAGTATTTT
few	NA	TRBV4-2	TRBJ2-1	CASSQLTPGDNEQFF	TGTGCCAGCAGCCAATTAACGCCGGGGGACAATGAGCAGTTCTTC
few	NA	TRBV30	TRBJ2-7	CAWRNPSSYEQYF	TGTGCCTGGAGAAATCCGAGCTCCTACGAGCAGTACTTC
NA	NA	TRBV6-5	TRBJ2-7	CAISDGSSYEQYF	TGTGCCATCAGTGATGGCAGCTCCTACGAGCAGTACTTC
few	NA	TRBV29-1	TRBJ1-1	CSVDQGNTEAFF	TGCAGCGTTGATCAGGGGAACACTGAAGCTTTCTTT
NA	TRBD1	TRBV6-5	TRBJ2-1	CASSGRTGANEQFF	TGTGCCAGCAGTGGGCGGACAGGGGCCAATGAGCAGTTCTTC
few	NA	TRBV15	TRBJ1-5	CATSRVGSDNQPQHF	TGTGCCACCAGCAGAGTAGGGTCAGACAATCAGCCCCAGCATTTT
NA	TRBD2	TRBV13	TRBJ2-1	CASSFGSSGRRDEQFF	TGTGCCAGCAGCTTTGGATCTAGCGGGAGACGGGATGAGCAGTTCTTC
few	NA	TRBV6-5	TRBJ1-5	CASSHRDGDQPQHF	TGTGCCAGCAGTCACCGGGACGGAGATCAGCCCCAGCATTTT
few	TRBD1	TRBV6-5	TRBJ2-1	CASSKGQGLYNEQFF	TGTGCCAGCAGCAAGGGACAGGGACTTTACAATGAGCAGTTCTTC
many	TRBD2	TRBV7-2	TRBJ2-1	CASSYNSGRADEQFF	TGTGCCAGCAGCTACAACAGCGGGAGGGCCGATGAGCAGTTCTTC
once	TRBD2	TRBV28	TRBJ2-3	CASLLAGVIGDTQYF	TGTGCCAGCCTACTAGCGGGAGTCATTGGAGATACGCAGTATTTT